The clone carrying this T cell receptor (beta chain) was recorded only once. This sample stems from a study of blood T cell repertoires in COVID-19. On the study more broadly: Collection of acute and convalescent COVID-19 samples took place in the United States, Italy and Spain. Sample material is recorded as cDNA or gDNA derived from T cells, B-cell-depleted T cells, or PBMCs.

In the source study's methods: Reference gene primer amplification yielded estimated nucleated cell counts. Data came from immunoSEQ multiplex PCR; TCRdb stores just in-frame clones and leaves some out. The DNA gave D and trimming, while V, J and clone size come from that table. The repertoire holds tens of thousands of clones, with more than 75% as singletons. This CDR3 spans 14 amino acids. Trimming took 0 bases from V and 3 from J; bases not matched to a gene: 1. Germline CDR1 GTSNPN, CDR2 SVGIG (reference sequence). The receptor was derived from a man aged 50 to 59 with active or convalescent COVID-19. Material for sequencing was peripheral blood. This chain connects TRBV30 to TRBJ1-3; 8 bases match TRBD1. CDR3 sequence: CAWSVTGGGNTIYF. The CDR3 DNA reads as TGTGCCTGGAGTGTAACAGGGGGTGGAAACACCATATATTTT.